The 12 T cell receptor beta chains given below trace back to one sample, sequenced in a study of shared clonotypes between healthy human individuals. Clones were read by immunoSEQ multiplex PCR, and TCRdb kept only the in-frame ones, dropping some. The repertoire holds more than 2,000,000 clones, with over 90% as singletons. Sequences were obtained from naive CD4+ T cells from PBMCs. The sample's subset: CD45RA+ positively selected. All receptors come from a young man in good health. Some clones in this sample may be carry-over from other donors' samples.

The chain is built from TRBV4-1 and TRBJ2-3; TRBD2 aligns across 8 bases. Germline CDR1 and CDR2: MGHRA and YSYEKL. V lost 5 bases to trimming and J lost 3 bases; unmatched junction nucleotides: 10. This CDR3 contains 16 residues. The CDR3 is CASSERAGAGTDTQYF. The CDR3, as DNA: TGCGCCAGCAGCGAGCGAGCGGGAGCAGGGACAGATACGCAGTATTTT.

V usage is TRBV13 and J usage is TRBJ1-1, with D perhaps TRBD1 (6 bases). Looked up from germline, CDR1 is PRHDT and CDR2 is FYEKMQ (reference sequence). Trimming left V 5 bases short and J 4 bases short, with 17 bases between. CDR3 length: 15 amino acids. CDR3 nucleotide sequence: TGTGCCAGCAGCCGCAACCGGGGGCAACTCACTGAAGCTTTCTTT. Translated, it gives CASSRNRGQLTEAFF.

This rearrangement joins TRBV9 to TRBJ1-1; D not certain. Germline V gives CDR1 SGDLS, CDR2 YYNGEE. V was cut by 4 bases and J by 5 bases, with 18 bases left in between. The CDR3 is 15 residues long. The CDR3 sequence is CASSLLLGPGTEAFF. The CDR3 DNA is TGTGCCAGCAGCCTCCTGTTAGGGCCTGGGACTGAAGCTTTCTTT.

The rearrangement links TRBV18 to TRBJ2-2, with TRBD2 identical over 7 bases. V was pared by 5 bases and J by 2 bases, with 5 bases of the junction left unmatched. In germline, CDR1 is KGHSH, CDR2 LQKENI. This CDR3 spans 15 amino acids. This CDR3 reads CASSDSSGNTGELFF. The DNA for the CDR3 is TGTGCCAGCTCAGACTCTAGCGGTAACACCGGGGAGCTGTTTTTT.

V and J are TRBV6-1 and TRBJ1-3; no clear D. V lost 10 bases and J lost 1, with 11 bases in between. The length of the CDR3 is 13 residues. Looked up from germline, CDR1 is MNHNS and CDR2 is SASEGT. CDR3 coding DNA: TGTGCCACAGACGCCGGATCTGGAAACACCATATATTTT. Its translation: CATDAGSGNTIYF.

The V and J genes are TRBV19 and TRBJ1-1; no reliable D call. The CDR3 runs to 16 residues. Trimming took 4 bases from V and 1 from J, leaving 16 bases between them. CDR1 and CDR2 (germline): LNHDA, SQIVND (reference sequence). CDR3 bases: TGTGCCAGTAGTACCCTGTTGTTTCTAGGGAACACTGAAGCTTTCTTT. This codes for CASSTLLFLGNTEAFF.

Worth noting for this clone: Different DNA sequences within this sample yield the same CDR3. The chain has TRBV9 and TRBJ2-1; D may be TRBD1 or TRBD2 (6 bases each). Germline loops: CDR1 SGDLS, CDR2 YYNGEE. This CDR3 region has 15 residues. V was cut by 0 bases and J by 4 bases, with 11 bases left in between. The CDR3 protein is CASSVAGGPYNEQFF. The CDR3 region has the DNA TGTGCCAGCAGCGTAGCTGGGGGGCCGTACAATGAGCAGTTCTTC.

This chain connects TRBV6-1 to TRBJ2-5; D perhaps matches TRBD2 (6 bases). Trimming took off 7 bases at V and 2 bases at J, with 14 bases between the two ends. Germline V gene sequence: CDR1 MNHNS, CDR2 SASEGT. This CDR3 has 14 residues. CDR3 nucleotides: TGTGCCAGCATTCAGACGGAGGGGCAAGAGACCCAGTACTTC. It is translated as CASIQTEGQETQYF.

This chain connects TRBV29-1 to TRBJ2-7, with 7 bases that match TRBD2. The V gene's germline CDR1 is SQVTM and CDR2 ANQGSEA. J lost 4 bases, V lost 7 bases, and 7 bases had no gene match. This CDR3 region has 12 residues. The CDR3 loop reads CSAQREGYEQYF. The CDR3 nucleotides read TGCAGCGCCCAGCGGGAAGGTTACGAGCAGTACTTC.

DNA for the CDR3: TGTGCCAGCAGTTACGCCGTACAGGGCGGTGGCTACACCTTC. It encodes CASSYAVQGGGYTF. The chain links TRBV6-5 to TRBJ1-2; a possible D gene is TRBD1 (6 bases). The CDR3 loop spans 14 amino acids. Per germline, CDR1 MNHEY and CDR2 SVGAGI. Trimming took 2 bases from V and 7 from J, leaving 14 bases between them.

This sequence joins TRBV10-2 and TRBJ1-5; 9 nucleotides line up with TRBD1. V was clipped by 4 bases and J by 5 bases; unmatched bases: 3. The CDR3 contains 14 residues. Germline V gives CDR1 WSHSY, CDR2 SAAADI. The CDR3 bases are TGCGCCAGCAGTGGTAGGACAGGGGATCAGCCCCAGCATTTT. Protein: CASSGRTGDQPQHF.

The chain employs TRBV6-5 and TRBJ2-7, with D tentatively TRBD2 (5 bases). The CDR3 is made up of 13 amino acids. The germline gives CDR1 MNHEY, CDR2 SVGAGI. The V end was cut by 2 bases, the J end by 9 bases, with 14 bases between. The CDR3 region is CASSYMARVPQYF. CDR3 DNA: TGTGCCAGCAGTTACATGGCGAGGGTCCCGCAGTACTTC.